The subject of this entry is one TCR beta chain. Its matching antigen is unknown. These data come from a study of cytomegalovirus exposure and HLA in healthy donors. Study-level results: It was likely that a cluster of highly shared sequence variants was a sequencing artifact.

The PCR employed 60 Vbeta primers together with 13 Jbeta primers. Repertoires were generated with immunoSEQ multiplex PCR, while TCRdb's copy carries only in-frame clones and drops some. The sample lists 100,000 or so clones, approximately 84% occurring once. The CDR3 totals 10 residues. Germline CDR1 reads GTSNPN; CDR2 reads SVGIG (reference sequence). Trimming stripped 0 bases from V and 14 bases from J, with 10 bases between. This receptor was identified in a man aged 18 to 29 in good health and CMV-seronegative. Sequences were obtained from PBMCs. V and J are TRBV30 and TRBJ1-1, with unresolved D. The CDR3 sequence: CAWSVTDLFF. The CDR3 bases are TGTGCCTGGAGTGTCACAGATCTCTTCTTT.